The 23 T cell receptor beta chains listed next were all sequenced from one sample in a study of T cell repertoires in cytomegalovirus infection. The antigens of these receptors remain unknown. Via MiXCR, TCRdb re-called the reads, giving one row per CDR3 protein. This sample has 110,000 or so distinct CDR3 sequences, with around 31% found just once. The sequencing used CD8+ T cells from cultured PBMCs, collected from culture after CMV antigen stimulation. These receptors were obtained from a human donor in good health (CMV status not recorded). Some clones in this sample may be carry-over from other donors' samples.

This clonotype occurred a few times. This chain joins TRBV28 and TRBJ2-4; D not resolved. Trimming left V 1 base short and J 1 base short, with 14 bases between. Germline loops: CDR1 MDHEN, CDR2 SYDVKM. CDR3 length: 17 amino acids. CDR3 amino acids: CASSLYFPFYAKNIQYF. The DNA for the CDR3 is TGTGCCAGCAGTTTATATTTCCCTTTTTACGCCAAAAACATTCAGTACTTC.

The genes are TRBV12-3 or TRBV12-4 and TRBJ2-7, with D hard to call. The CDR3 length is 14 residues. V lost 5 bases and J 2 bases, leaving 13 bases between the germline ends. CDR3 protein: CASSPNGPPYEQYF. CDR3 nucleotide sequence: TGTGCCAGCAGTCCCAACGGACCCCCCTACGAGCAGTACTTC.

The rearrangement joins TRBV5-4 to TRBJ2-1; 7 bases map to TRBD2. The germline V gene has CDR1 SGHNT and CDR2 YYREEE (reference sequence). This CDR3 contains 13 residues. The junction had 5 bases not matched to a gene; V was cut back by 3 bases and J by 8 bases. The CDR3 here is CASSWGGADEQFF. DNA for the CDR3: TGTGCCAGCAGCTGGGGAGGGGCAGATGAGCAGTTCTTC.

The chain joins TRBV7-2 to TRBJ2-5; D ambiguous. Trimming left V 5 bases short and J 0 bases short, with 4 bases between. Germline assignment: CDR1 SGHTA and CDR2 FQGNSA. The CDR3 is 12 residues long. This CDR3 is CASSRYQETQYF. The CDR3 DNA is TGTGCCAGCAGCAGGTACCAAGAGACCCAGTACTTC. Filled out from reference TRBV7-2 and TRBJ2-5, the complete variable domain reads GAGVSQSPSNKVTEKGKDVELRCDPISGHTALYWYRQSLGQGLEFLIYFQGNSAPDKSGLPSDRFSAERTGGSVSTLTIQRTQQEDSAVYLCASSRYQETQYFGPGTRLLVL.

This chain joins TRBV12-3 or TRBV12-4 and TRBJ1-6; no clear D gene. With 6 bases removed from V and 2 bases from J, the gap between germline ends came to 11 bases. The CDR3 runs 15 residues. CDR3: CASRQGNTYNSPLHF. The CDR3 nucleotides read TGTGCCAGCAGACAAGGGAACACCTATAATTCACCCCTCCACTTT.

This chain links TRBV4-1 with TRBJ1-3, with 7 bases aligning to TRBD1. After removal of 0 bases from V and 0 bases from J, the junction contained 5 bases not matched to a gene. The CDR3 contains 17 residues. Germline lookup yields CDR1 MGHRA and CDR2 YSYEKL. For the CDR3, the DNA is TGCGCCAGCAGCCAAGATGGAACAGGGGTCTCTGGAAACACCATATATTTT. Its translation: CASSQDGTGVSGNTIYF.

This chain uses TRBV7-2 with TRBJ2-5, with a weak D call TRBD1 (6 bases). The CDR3 has 15 residues. Germline V CDR1 and CDR2: SGHTA, FQGNSA. V lost 2 bases and J lost 5, with 15 bases in between. CDR3 sequence: CASSLKVGAWETQYF. CDR3 DNA: TGTGCCAGCAGCTTAAAGGTGGGGGCGTGGGAGACCCAGTACTTC.

This clonotype was counted between two and nine times. The genes are TRBV19 and TRBJ1-4, with D maybe TRBD1 (6 bases). The CDR3 is 17 amino acids. Germline-derived CDR1 and CDR2 are LNHDA and SQIVND (reference sequence). Trimming left V 4 bases short and J 1 base short, with 16 bases between. This CDR3 is CASSTLSGGETNEKLFF. CDR3 nucleotides: TGTGCCAGTAGTACCCTTTCGGGGGGCGAAACTAATGAAAAACTGTTTTTT. The complete variable domain, with remaining parts taken from reference TRBV19 and TRBJ1-4, reads DGGITQSPKYLFRKEGQNVTLSCEQNLNHDAMYWYRQDPGQGLRLIYYSQIVNDFQKGDIAEGYSVSREKKESFPLTVTSAQKNPTAFYLCASSTLSGGETNEKLFFGSGTQLSVL.

This clonotype has a handful of counts. The chain links TRBV7-8 to TRBJ1-5, with D hard to call. Trimming removed 1 base from V and 0 bases from J, with 4 bases in between. Germline V CDR1 and CDR2: SGHVS, FQNEAQ. The CDR3 length is 14 residues. CDR3 sequence: CASSLGYSNQPQHF. For the CDR3, the DNA is TGTGCCAGCAGCTTAGGATATAGCAATCAGCCCCAGCATTTT.

Only a few counts were recorded for this clonotype. The gene calls are TRBV7-9 and TRBJ2-7; D perhaps matches TRBD2 (6 bases). Trimming removed 5 bases at V and 3 bases at J, with 11 bases between. This CDR3 is 13 amino acids long. CDR1 SEHNR and CDR2 FQNEAQ come from the germline V gene (reference sequence). The CDR3 sequence: CASSRGLRYEQYF. The DNA of the CDR3 is TGTGCCAGCAGCCGGGGACTCCGCTACGAGCAGTACTTC. The complete variable domain, with remaining parts taken from reference TRBV7-9 and TRBJ2-7, reads DTGVSQNPRHKITKRGQNVTFRCDPISEHNRLYWYRQTLGQGPEFLTYFQNEAQLEKSRLLSDRFSAERPKGSFSTLEIQRTEQGDSAMYLCASSRGLRYEQYFGPGTRLTVT.

The chain carries TRBV7-6 and TRBJ1-1; 7 nucleotides align to TRBD1. V was pared by 5 bases and J by 1 base, with 10 bases of the junction left unmatched. CDR3 length equals 16 residues. In germline, CDR1 is SGHVS, CDR2 FNYEAQ. CDR3 amino acids: CASSPQTGTENTEAFF. The CDR3 region has the DNA TGTGCCAGCAGCCCTCAAACCGGGACAGAGAACACTGAAGCTTTCTTT.

This clonotype showed up just a few times. The chain recombines TRBV7-9 with TRBJ2-2, with D possibly TRBD1 on 5 matching bases. The V and J ends lost 2 bases and 3 bases respectively, with 13 bases between them. The CDR3 runs 16 residues. From germline, CDR1 is SEHNR and CDR2 FQNEAQ (reference sequence). Written as DNA, the CDR3 is TGTGCCAGCAGCTTACCACCCAGGGCCCACACCGGGGAGCTGTTTTTT. Amino acid sequence: CASSLPPRAHTGELFF.

V gene TRBV6-2 or TRBV6-3 combines with J gene TRBJ2-2; possible D gene TRBD1, 5 bases. Germline CDR1 and CDR2: MNHEY and SVGEGT. Trimming removed 5 bases at V and 4 bases at J, with 17 bases between. The CDR3 sequence is 16 residues long. CDR3 in amino acids: CASSLGHQITTGELFF. The CDR3 DNA reads TGTGCCAGCAGTCTTGGACACCAGATAACCACCGGGGAGCTGTTTTTT.

The chain employs TRBV6-1 and TRBJ1-6; D gene unclear. From germline, CDR1 is MNHNS and CDR2 SASEGT. The CDR3 has 15 amino acids. Trimming removed 4 bases from V and 3 bases from J, with 10 bases in between. The CDR3: CASSGLGFYNSPLHF. DNA for the CDR3: TGTGCCAGCAGTGGCTTAGGTTTCTATAATTCACCCCTCCACTTT.

The chain links TRBV6-6 to TRBJ1-1, with D perhaps TRBD1 (5 bases). The CDR3 totals 14 residues. Germline-derived CDR1 and CDR2 are MNHNY and SVGAGI (reference sequence). Trimming left V 2 bases short and J 6 bases short, with 13 bases between. The CDR3 region has the DNA TGTGCCAGCAGTTACACAGGCTCTTGGGCTGAAGCTTTCTTT. It specifies CASSYTGSWAEAFF.

The gene calls are TRBV10-3 and TRBJ2-5; D gene uncertain. From germline, CDR1 is ENHRY and CDR2 SYGVKD. V lost 3 bases to trimming and J lost 2 bases, with 7 bases between them. The CDR3 has 13 residues. The CDR3 DNA sequence: TGTGCCATCAGTGACGGCGTTCAAGAGACCCAGTACTTC. Residues: CAISDGVQETQYF.

Details on this clonotype: At one end, the junction sequence differs from germline, possibly due to a read error. The CDR3 sequence is CASSLVPGANTGELFF. DNA of the CDR3: TGTGCTAGCAGCTTAGTACCAGGGGCGAACACCGGGGAGCTGTTTTTT. The V call is TRBV7-6, the J call TRBJ2-2, with D tentatively TRBD1 (6 bases). The CDR3 length is 16 residues. CDR1 is SGHVS and CDR2 is FNYEAQ in the germline V gene. Using reference TRBV7-6 and TRBJ2-2 for the parts outside the CDR3, the full variable domain is GAGVSQSPRYKVTKRGQDVALRCDPISGHVSLYWYRQALGQGPEFLTYFNYEAQQDKSGLPNDRFSAERPEGSISTLTIQRTEQRDSAMYRCASSLVPGANTGELFFGEGSRLTVL.

The chain joins TRBV7-8 to TRBJ2-1, with D maybe TRBD1 (6 bases). The CDR3 loop spans 15 amino acids. The germline CDR1 and CDR2 sequences are SGHVS and FQNEAQ. Trimming took 1 base from V and 2 from J, leaving 9 bases between them. The chain's CDR3 is CASSLEAGAYNEQFF. The CDR3 region has the DNA TGTGCCAGCAGCTTAGAGGCAGGGGCCTACAATGAGCAGTTCTTC.

In this sample, this clonotype turned up a few times. The V call is TRBV19, the J call TRBJ2-2, with D possibly TRBD1 on 7 matching bases. This CDR3 spans 15 amino acids. The V gene lost 5 bases and the J gene lost 6 bases, with 16 bases spanning the gap. Germline V lookup: CDR1 LNHDA, CDR2 SQIVND (reference sequence). The CDR3 protein is CASSAGQSNPGELFF. CDR3 bases: TGTGCCAGTAGTGCGGGACAGAGTAACCCCGGGGAGCTGTTTTTT.

There are a few counts of this clonotype. The genes are TRBV7-2 and TRBJ1-1; the D gene is possibly TRBD1 (6 bases). Germline V CDR1 and CDR2: SGHTA, FQGNSA. The V and J ends lost 4 bases and 3 bases respectively, with 15 bases between them. The CDR3 loop spans 15 amino acids. CDR3 DNA sequence: TGTGCCAGCAGCTCCGAGCCACAGGGTGACACTGAAGCTTTCTTT. Residues: CASSSEPQGDTEAFF.

This sequence joins TRBV18 and TRBJ1-1; unclear D gene. The germline V gene encodes CDR1 KGHSH and CDR2 LQKENI. Trimming stripped 8 bases from V and 3 bases from J, with 10 bases between. The CDR3 sequence is 12 residues long. This CDR3 is CASEDGDTEAFF. CDR3 coding DNA: TGTGCCAGCGAAGATGGGGACACTGAAGCTTTCTTT.

This clonotype occurred a few times. The chain is built from TRBV7-4 and TRBJ2-7, with 7 bases aligning to TRBD1. The CDR3 is 14 residues long. Losses at the gene ends were 5 bases for V and 6 bases for J; bases not matched to a gene: 10. Germline loops: CDR1 SGHVT, CDR2 SQSDAQ. The DNA for the CDR3 is TGTGCCAGCAGCGCCCCGAGACAGGGTGGCGAGCAGTACTTC. As protein: CASSAPRQGGEQYF.

This clonotype occurred once. V usage is TRBV4-1 and J usage is TRBJ2-1; D perhaps matches TRBD2 (6 bases). The germline V gene has CDR1 MGHRA and CDR2 YSYEKL. The CDR3 has 15 amino acids. V lost 0 bases, J lost 7 bases, and 13 bases lay in between. As DNA, the CDR3 is TGCGCCAGCAGCCAAGATGCGGGGACGGGGAATGAGCAGTTCTTC. Amino acids: CASSQDAGTGNEQFF.